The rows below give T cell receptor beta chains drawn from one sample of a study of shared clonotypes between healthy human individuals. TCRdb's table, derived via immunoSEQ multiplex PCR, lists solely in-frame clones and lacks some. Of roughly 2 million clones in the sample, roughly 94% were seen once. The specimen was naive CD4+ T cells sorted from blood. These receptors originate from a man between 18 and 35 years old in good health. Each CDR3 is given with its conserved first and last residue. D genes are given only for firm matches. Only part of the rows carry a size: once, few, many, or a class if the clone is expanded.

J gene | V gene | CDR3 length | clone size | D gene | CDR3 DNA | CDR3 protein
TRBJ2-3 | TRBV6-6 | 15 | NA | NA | TGTGCCAGCAGTGATAAGACCGTTAGCACAGATACGCAGTATTTT | CASSDKTVSTDTQYF
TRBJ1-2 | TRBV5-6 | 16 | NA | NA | TGTGCCAGCAGCCCTATTGTTTTAGACGGACTTGCTGGCTACACCTTC | CASSPIVLDGLAGYTF
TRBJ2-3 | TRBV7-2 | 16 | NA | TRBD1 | TGTGCCAGCAGCTTTAACCGGGACAGGGGTACAGATACGCAGTATTTT | CASSFNRDRGTDTQYF
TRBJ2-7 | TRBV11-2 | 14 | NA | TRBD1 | TGTGCCAGCAGCTCAGGACAGGGGAACTACGAGCAGTACTTC | CASSSGQGNYEQYF
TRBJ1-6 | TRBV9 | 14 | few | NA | TGTGCCAGCAGCGTAGCGGTAAACAATTCACCCCTCCACTTT | CASSVAVNNSPLHF
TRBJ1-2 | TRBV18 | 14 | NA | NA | TGTGCCAGCTCACCGGCCGCGCCAACATATGGCTACACCTTC | CASSPAAPTYGYTF
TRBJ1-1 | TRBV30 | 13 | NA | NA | TGTGCCTGGGGTTTAGACACGAACACTGAAGCTTTCTTT | CAWGLDTNTEAFF
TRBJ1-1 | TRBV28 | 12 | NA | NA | TGTGCCAGCAGTTTAGGGGCCTTTGAAGCTTTCTTT | CASSLGAFEAFF
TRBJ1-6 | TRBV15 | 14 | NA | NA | TGTGCCACCAGCAGCGGGACAACCAATTCACCCCTCCACTTT | CATSSGTTNSPLHF
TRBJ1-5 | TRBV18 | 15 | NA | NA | TGTGCCAGCTCACCGATAACAGGGTACAATCAGCCCCAGCATTTT | CASSPITGYNQPQHF
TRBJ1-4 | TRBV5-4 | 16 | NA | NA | TGTGCCAGCAGCCAAGGACTGGCCCCAACTAATGAAAAACTGTTTTTT | CASSQGLAPTNEKLFF
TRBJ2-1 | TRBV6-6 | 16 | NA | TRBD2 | TGTGCCAGCAGTGGCTTCACTAGCGGGAGCTACAATGAGCAGTTCTTC | CASSGFTSGSYNEQFF
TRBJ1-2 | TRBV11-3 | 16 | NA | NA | TGTGCCAGCAGCTTAGATAGTAGTAGATTGGGGTATGGCTACACCTTC | CASSLDSSRLGYGYTF
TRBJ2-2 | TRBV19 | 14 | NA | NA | TGTGCCAGTAGTATTCAAACGGACCGACCGGAGCTGTTTTTT | CASSIQTDRPELFF
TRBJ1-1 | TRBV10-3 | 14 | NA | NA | TGTGCCATCAGTGAGAGGGAGGGTAACACTGAAGCTTTCTTT | CAISEREGNTEAFF
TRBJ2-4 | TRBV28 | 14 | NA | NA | TGTGCCAGCAGTTTCGGAACAGCCAAAAACATTCAGTACTTC | CASSFGTAKNIQYF
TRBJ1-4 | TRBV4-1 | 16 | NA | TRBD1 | TGCGCCAGCAGCCAGGTTACCGGGACAGGGGTTGAAAAACTGTTTTTT | CASSQVTGTGVEKLFF
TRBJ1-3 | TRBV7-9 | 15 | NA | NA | TGTGCCAGCAGTCGTTCAGGGCTCGGTGGAAACACCATATATTTT | CASSRSGLGGNTIYF
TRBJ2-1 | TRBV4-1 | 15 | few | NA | TGCGCCAGCAGCCCCTGGGGGGAGGCTTACAATGAGCAGTTCTTC | CASSPWGEAYNEQFF
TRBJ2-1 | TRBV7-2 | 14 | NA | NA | TGTGCCAGCAGTCAAAGTCGACTAGTTGGTGAGCAGTTCTTC | CASSQSRLVGEQFF
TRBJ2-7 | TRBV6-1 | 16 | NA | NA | TGTGCCAGCAGTGAAGCGTTTGGGGGGCTAACGTACGAGCAGTACTTC | CASSEAFGGLTYEQYF
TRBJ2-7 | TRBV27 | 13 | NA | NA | TGTGCCAGCAGTACCCCCGGTCGGTACGAGCAGTACTTC | CASSTPGRYEQYF
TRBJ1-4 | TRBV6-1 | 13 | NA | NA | TGTGCCAGCAGTGAAGCTGTGTGGGGGGTACTGTTTTTT | CASSEAVWGVLFF
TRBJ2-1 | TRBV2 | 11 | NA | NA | TGTGCCAGCAGTGAAGGGAGACGGGGGTTCTTC | CASSEGRRGFF
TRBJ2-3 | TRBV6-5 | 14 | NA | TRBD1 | TGTGCCAGCAGAAAAGGGACAGTCGCAGATACGCAGTATTTT | CASRKGTVADTQYF
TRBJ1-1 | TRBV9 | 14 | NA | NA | TGTGCCAGCAGCGTAAGTCCCGGGAACACTGAAGCTTTCTTT | CASSVSPGNTEAFF
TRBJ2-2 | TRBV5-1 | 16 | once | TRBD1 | TGCGCCAGCAGCTCCGTCAGGGGGCGAAACACCGGGGAGCTGTTTTTT | CASSSVRGRNTGELFF
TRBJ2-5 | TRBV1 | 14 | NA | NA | TGCACCAGCAGCCAGTCTAGCGGGGAAGAGACCCAGTACTTC | CTSSQSSGEETQYF
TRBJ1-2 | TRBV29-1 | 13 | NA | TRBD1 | TGCAGCGTTGAGAAGGACAGGGTTCAAGGCTACACCTTC | CSVEKDRVQGYTF
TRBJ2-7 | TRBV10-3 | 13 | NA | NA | TGTGCCATCAGTGACCGGGGCTACTACGAGCAGTACTTC | CAISDRGYYEQYF
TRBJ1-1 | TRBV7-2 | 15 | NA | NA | TGTGCCAGCAGCTTAGTTAGGACTATCAACACTGAAGCTTTCTTT | CASSLVRTINTEAFF
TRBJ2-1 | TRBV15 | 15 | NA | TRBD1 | TGTGCCACCAGCAGAGACGCAGGGGGTTACAATGAGCAGTTCTTC | CATSRDAGGYNEQFF
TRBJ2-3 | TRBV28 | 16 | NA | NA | TGTGCCAGCAGTTTTCCCGGGGCACCGAGCACAGATACGCAGTATTTT | CASSFPGAPSTDTQYF
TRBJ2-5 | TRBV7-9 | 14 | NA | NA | TGTGCCAGCAGCTTACTCGGGACGGTAGAGACCCAGTACTTC | CASSLLGTVETQYF
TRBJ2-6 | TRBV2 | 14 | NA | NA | TGTGCCAGCAGGGTGGGCTCTGGGGCCAACGTCCTGACTTTC | CASRVGSGANVLTF
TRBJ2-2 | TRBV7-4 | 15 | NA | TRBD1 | TGTGCCAGCAGCTTGCACAGGGGAGACACCGGGGAGCTGTTTTTT | CASSLHRGDTGELFF
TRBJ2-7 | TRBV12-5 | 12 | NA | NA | TGTGCTGGTCTTAAGGGGCCGCCCGAGCAGTACTTC | CAGLKGPPEQYF
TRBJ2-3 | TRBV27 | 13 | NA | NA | TGTGCCAGCAGTGGGCAGGGCACAGATACGCAGTATTTT | CASSGQGTDTQYF
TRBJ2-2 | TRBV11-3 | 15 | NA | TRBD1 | TGTGCCAGCAGCTTAGGACAGGGAAGTACCGGGGAGCTGTTTTTT | CASSLGQGSTGELFF
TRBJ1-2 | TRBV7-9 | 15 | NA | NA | TGTGCCAGCTGGGGTGGGAGGGCCGGGAACTATGGCTACACCTTC | CASWGGRAGNYGYTF
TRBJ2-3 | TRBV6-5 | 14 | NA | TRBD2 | TGTGCCAGCAGTTCCGGGGGGGTGGCAGATACGCAGTATTTT | CASSSGGVADTQYF
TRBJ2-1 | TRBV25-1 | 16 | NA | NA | TGTGCCAGCAGATGGTCAATGCGGAGCTCCTACAATGAGCAGTTCTTC | CASRWSMRSSYNEQFF
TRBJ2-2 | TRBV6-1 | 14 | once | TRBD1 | TGTGCCACCAGAAGTCAGGGGGCTACCGGGGAGCTGTTTTTT | CATRSQGATGELFF
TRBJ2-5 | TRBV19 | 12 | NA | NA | TGTGCCTGGAGTCAAGCTCAAGAGACCCAGTACTTC | CAWSQAQETQYF
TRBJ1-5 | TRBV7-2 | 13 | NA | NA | TGTGCCAGCAGCTTGACCTTTAATCAGCCCCAGCATTTT | CASSLTFNQPQHF
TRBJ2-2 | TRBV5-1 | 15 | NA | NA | TGCGCCAGCAGCTTGGTGGCCGGGAACACCGGGGAGCTGTTTTTT | CASSLVAGNTGELFF
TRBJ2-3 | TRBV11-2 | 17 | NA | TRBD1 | TGTGCCAGCAGCTCGTCCGGCTGGACAGGGAGCACAGATACGCAGTATTTT | CASSSSGWTGSTDTQYF
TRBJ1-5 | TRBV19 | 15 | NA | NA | TGTGCCAGTAGTATCGCTCAGGGTGGAATTCAGCCCCAGCATTTT | CASSIAQGGIQPQHF
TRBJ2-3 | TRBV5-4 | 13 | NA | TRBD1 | TGTGCCAGCATAAGACAGGGCGCGGATACGCAGTATTTT | CASIRQGADTQYF
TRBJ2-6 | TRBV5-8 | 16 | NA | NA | TGTGCCAGCAGCTTGGCTCCGGCCCGTGGGGCCAACGTCCTGACTTTC | CASSLAPARGANVLTF
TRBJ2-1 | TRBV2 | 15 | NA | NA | TGTGCCAGCAGTGAGGAGACAGGTCCCTACAATGAGCAGTTCTTC | CASSEETGPYNEQFF
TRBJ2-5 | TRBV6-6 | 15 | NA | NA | TGTGCCAGCAGTTCCCCCCGGCCTCGGGAAGAGACCCAGTACTTC | CASSSPRPREETQYF
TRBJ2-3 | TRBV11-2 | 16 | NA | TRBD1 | TGTGCCAGCAGCCCCCAGGGGGCAGTGGGCACAGATACGCAGTATTTT | CASSPQGAVGTDTQYF
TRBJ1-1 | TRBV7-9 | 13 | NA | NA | TGTGCCAGCAGCCCCAGGATATTTGGTGAAGCTTTCTTT | CASSPRIFGEAFF